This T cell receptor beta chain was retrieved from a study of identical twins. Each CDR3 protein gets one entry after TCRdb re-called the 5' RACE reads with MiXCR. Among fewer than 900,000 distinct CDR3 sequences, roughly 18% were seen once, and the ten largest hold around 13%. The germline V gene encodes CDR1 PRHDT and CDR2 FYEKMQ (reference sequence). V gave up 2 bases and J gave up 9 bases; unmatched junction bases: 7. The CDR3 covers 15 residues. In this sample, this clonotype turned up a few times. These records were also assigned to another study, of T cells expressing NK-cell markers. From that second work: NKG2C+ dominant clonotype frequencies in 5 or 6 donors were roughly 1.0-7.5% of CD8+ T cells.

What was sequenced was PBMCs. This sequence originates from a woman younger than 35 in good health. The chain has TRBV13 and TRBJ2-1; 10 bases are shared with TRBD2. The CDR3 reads CASSLLRGTSAEQFF. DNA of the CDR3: TGTGCCAGCAGCTTACTAAGGGGGACTAGCGCTGAGCAGTTCTTC.